The TCR beta chain described here comes from a study of T cell repertoires in cytomegalovirus infection. On the study more broadly: Carrying CMV and the relevant HLA type showed in public TCR beta signatures.

One entry per CDR3 protein, called by TCRdb with MiXCR from the reads. This repertoire shows under 800,000 distinct CDR3 sequences, 24% found once; its top ten account for 6.5% to 10%. This clonotype was found many times. The TCR originated in a human donor in good health (CMV status not recorded). Some clones in this sample may be carry-over from other donors' samples. The sample consisted of CD8+ T cells from PBMCs.

The CDR3 nucleotides read TGTGCCAGCAGCTTAGATCTCAACCTTAACACTGAAGCTTTCTTT. This gives the protein CASSLDLNLNTEAFF. This chain connects TRBV7-2 to TRBJ1-1; D is unresolved. This CDR3 has 15 amino acids. V was pared by 1 base and J by 2 bases, with 11 bases between. CDR1 and CDR2 (germline): SGHTA, FQGNSA. Based on the CDR3 plus reference TRBV7-2 and TRBJ1-1, the full variable domain is GAGVSQSPSNKVTEKGKDVELRCDPISGHTALYWYRQSLGQGLEFLIYFQGNSAPDKSGLPSDRFSAERTGGSVSTLTIQRTQQEDSAVYLCASSLDLNLNTEAFFGQGTRLTVV.